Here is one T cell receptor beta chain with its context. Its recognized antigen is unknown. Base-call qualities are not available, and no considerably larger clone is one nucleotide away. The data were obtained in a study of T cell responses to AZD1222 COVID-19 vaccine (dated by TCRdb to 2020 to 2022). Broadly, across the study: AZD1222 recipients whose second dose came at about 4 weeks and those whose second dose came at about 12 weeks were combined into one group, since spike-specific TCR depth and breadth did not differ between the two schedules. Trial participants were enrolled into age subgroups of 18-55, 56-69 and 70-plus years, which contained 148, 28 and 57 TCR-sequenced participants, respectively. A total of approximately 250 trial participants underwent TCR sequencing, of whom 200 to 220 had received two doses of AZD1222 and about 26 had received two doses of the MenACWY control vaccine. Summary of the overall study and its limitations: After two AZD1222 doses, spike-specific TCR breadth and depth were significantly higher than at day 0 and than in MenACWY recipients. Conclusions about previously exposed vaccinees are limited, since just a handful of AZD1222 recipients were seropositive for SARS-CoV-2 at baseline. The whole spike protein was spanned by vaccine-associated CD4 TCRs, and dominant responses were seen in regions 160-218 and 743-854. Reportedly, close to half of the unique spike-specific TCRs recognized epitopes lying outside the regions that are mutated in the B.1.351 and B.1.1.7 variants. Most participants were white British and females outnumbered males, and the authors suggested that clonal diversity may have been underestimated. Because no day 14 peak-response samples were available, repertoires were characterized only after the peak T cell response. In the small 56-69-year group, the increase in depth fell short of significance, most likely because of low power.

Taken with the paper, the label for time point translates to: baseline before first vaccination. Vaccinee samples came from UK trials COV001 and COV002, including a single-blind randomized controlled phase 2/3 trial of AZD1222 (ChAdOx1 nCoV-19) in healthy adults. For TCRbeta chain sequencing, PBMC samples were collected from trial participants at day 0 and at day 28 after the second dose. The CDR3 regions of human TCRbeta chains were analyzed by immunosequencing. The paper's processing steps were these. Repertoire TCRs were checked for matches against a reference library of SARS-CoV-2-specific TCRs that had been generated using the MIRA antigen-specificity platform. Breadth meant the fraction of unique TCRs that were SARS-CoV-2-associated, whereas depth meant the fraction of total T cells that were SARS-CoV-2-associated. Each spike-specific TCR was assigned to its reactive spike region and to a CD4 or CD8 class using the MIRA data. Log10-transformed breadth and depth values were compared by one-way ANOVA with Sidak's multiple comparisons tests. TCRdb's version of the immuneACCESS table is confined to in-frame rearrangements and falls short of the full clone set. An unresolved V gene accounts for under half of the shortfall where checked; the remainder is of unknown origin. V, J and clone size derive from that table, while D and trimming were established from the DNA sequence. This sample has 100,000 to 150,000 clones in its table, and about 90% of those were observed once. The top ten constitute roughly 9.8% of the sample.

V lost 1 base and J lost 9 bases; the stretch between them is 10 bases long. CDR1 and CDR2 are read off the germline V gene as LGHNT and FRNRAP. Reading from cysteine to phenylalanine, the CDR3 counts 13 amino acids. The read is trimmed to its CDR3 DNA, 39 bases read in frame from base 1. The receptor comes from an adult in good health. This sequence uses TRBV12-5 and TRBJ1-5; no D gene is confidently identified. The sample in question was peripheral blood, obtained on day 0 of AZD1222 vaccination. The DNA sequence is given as TGTGCTAGTGGTTTGGAGCGTTCTTCGCCCCAGCATTTT. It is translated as CASGLERSSPQHF.